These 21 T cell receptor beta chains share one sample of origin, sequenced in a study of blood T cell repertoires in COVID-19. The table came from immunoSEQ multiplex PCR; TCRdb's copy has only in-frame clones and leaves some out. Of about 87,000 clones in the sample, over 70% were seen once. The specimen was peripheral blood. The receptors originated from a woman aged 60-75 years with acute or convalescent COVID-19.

The CDR3 protein is CASSLGQGERETQYF. Written as DNA, the CDR3 is TGCGCCAGCAGCTTGGGGCAGGGCGAACGGGAGACCCAGTACTTC. V is TRBV5-1 and J is TRBJ2-5, with D possibly being TRBD1 (5 bases). Germline CDR1 reads SGHRS; CDR2 reads YFSETQ. The V end was cut by 0 bases, the J end by 5 bases, with 14 bases between. The CDR3 runs 15 residues.

As DNA, the CDR3 is TGCGCCAGCAGCGCAGGGTCCGGTGAAAAACTGTTTTTT. Amino acid sequence: CASSAGSGEKLFF. The V and J genes are TRBV5-1 and TRBJ1-4; a weak D match, TRBD1 (5 bases). This CDR3 spans 13 amino acids. The germline CDR1 and CDR2 sequences are SGHRS and YFSETQ. Trimming stripped 4 bases from V and 7 bases from J, with 11 bases between.

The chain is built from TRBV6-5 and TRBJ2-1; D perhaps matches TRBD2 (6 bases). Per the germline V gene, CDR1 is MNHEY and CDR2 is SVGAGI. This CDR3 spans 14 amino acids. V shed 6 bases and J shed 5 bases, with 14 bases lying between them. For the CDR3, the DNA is TGTGCCAGCAGCCCAAGCGGGCGAGACAATGAGCAGTTCTTC. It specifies CASSPSGRDNEQFF.

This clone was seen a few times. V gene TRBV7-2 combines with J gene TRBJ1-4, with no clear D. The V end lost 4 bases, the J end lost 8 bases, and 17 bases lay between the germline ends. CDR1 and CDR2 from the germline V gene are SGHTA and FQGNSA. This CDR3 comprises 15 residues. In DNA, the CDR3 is TGTGCCAGCAGCTCTAGACTCTCCGGAGGGGAAAAACTGTTTTTT. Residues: CASSSRLSGGEKLFF.

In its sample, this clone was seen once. The CDR3 sequence: CSASPAAGRETQYF. The CDR3 region has the DNA TGCAGTGCTAGTCCCGCAGCGGGTCGAGAGACCCAGTACTTC. The chain joins TRBV20-1 to TRBJ2-5, with D tentatively TRBD2 (6 bases). The germline V gene encodes CDR1 DFQATT and CDR2 SNEGSKA (reference sequence). V was trimmed by 3 bases and J by 4 bases, leaving 15 bases between them. There are 14 residues in the CDR3.

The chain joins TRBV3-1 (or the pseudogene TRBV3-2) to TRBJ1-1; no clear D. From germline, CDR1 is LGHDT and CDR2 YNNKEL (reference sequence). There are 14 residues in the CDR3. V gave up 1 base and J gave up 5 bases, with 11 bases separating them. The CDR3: CASSQGPRRTEAFF. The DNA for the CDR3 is TGTGCCAGCAGCCAAGGTCCTAGAAGGACTGAAGCTTTCTTT.

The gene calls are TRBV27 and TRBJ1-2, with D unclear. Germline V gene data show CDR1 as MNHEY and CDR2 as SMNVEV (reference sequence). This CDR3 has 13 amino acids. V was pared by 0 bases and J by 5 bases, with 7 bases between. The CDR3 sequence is CASSLSSVYGYTF. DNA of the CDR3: TGTGCCAGCAGTTTATCGTCGGTATATGGCTACACCTTC.

The CDR3 DNA reads TGCGCCAGCAGCTTGTCCGAGTATCTTGAGCAGTTCTTC. Its translation: CASSLSEYLEQFF. This chain joins TRBV5-1 and TRBJ2-1, with no clear D. The CDR3 extends over 13 amino acids. Trimming pared 1 base from V and 9 bases from J, leaving 11 bases between. CDR1 and CDR2 from the germline V gene are SGHRS and YFSETQ. Full variable domain (rest looked up from reference TRBV5-1 and TRBJ2-1): KAGVTQTPRYLIKTRGQQVTLSCSPISGHRSVSWYQQTPGQGLQFLFEYFSETQRNKGNFPGRFSGRQFSNSRSEMNVSTLELGDSALYLCASSLSEYLEQFFGPGTRLTVL.

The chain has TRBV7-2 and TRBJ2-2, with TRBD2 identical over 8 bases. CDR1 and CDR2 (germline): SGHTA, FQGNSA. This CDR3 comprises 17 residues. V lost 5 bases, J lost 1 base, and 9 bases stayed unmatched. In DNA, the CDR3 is TGTGCCAGCAGCCCCTTTGCGGGGGGAAAGAACACCGGGGAGCTGTTTTTT. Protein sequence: CASSPFAGGKNTGELFF.

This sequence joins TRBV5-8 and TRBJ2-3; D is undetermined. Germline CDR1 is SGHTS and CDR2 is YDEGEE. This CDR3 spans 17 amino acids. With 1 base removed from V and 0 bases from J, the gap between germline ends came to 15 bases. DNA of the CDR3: TGTGCCAGCAGCTTGTCGGTCCTCTCTACTAGCACAGATACGCAGTATTTT. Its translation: CASSLSVLSTSTDTQYF.

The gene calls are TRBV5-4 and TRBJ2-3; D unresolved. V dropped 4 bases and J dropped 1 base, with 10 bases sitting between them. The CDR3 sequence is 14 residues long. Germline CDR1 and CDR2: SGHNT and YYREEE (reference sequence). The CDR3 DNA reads TGTGCCAGCAGCATTGACTCGGGCACAGATACGCAGTATTTT. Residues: CASSIDSGTDTQYF.

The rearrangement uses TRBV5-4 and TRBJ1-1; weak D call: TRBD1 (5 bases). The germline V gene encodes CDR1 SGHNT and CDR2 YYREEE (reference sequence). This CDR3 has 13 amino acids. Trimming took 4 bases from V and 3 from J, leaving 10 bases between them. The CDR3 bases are TGTGCCAGCAGCCCGGGACTAGACACTGAAGCTTTCTTT. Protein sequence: CASSPGLDTEAFF.

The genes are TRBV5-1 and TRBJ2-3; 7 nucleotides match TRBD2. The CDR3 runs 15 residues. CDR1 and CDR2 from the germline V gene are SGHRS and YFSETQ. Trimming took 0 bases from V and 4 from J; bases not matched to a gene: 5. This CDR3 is CASSLGGRAPDTQYF. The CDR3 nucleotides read TGCGCCAGCAGCTTGGGGGGGAGGGCCCCAGATACGCAGTATTTT.

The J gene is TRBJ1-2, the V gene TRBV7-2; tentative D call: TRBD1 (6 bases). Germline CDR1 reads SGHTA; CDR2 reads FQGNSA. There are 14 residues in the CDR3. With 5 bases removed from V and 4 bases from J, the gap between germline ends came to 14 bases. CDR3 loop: CASSPVTGSYGYTF. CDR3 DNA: TGTGCCAGCAGCCCGGTGACAGGATCCTATGGCTACACCTTC.

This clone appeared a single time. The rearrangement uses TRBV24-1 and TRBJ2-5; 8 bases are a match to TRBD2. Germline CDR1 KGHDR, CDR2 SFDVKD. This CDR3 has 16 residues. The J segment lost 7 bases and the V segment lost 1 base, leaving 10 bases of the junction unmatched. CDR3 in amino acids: CATSDFNSGTFGTQYF. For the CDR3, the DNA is TGTGCCACCAGTGATTTTAATAGCGGGACATTTGGGACCCAGTACTTC.

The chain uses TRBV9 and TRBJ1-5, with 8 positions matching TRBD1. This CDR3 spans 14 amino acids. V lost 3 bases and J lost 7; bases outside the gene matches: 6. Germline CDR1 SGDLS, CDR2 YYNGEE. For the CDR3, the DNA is TGTGCCAGCAGCGCCACAGGGGACAGGCAGCCCCAGCATTTT. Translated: CASSATGDRQPQHF.

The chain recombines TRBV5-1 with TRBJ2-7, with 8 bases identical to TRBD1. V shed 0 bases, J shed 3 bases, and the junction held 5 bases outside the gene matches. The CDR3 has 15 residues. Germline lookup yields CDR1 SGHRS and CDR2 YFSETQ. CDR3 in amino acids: CASSLGQGTFYEQYF. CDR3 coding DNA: TGCGCCAGCAGCTTGGGACAGGGGACCTTCTACGAGCAGTACTTC.

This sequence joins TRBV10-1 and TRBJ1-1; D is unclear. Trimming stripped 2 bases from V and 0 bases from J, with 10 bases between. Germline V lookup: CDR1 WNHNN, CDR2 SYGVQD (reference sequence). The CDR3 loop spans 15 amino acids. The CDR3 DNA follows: TGCGCCAGCAGTGAGAACCCAACTATGAACACTGAAGCTTTCTTT. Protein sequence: CASSENPTMNTEAFF.

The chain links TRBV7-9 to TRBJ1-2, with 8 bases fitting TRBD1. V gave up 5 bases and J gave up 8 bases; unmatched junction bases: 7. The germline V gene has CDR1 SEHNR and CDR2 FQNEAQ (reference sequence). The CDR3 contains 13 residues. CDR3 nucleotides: TGTGCCAGCAGCCAAGGGACAGGTGGAGGCTACACCTTC. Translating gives CASSQGTGGGYTF.

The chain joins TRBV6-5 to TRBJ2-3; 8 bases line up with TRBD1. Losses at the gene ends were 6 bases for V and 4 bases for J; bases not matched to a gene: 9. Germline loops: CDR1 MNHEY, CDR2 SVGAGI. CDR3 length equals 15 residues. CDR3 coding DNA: TGTGCCAGCAGACCCCACGGGGGACAGGCAGATACGCAGTATTTT. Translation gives CASRPHGGQADTQYF.

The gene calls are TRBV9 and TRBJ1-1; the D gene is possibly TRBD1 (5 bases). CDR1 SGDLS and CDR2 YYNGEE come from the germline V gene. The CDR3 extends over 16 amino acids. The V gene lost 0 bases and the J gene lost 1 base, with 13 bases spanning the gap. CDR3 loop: CASSVDGRARNTEAFF. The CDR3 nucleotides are TGTGCCAGCAGCGTAGACGGCAGGGCCCGGAACACTGAAGCTTTCTTT.